In its sample, the clone carrying this TCR beta chain was seen many times. Its antigen is not identified. This sample was taken from a study of metastatic and nonmetastatic thyroid tumors. The wider study: Repertoires from malignant and benign thyroid patients were compared across blood and tumor or nodule tissue. Study observations and caveats: In both blood and tumor samples, TCR beta diversity was reported significantly higher for malignant than benign nodules.

Germline V gives CDR1 MNHEY, CDR2 SVGAGI. V lost 0 bases and J lost 5, with 16 bases in between. The length of the CDR3 is 16 residues. All patients were treatment-naive before thyroid surgery. In the authors' methods: A distant-metastasis classifier for papillary thyroid cancer was built using CDR3 differences across clinicopathological groups. With MiXCR, TCRdb reprocessed the PCR reads. What appears here as the V and J calls and clone size reflects TCRdb's work, not the paper's. The data show approximately 31,000 clones, with about 20% seen just once and approximately 10% held by the top ten. The sequence was obtained from a female donor with papillary thyroid cancer or a benign thyroid nodule (not recorded which). Some clones in this sample may be carry-over from other donors' samples. The chain couples TRBV6-5 to TRBJ1-1; D is unresolved. Sequenced material: blood. CDR3 sequence reads: CASSYSSRMTGTEAFF. The CDR3 coding sequence is TGTGCCAGCAGTTACTCGAGCCGGATGACTGGGACTGAAGCTTTCTTT.